This TCR beta chain was found in a study of siplizumab effects on memory and regulatory T cells. Study results and caveats: Siplizumab, the agent tested, significantly reduced alloreactive sequences traceable to unstimulated CD4+ memory cells. Suppressive function of proliferating Tregs from siplizumab cultures was not confirmed. Naive T cells looked more diverse than memory cells, and they looked like major contributors to the alloresponse. The mean Treg-derived percentage of mappable alloreactive CD4+ clones was roughly 69% with siplizumab compared with approximately 28% in controls.

Turning to this clone: The antigen is unknown.

Libraries were prepared by immunoSEQ multiplex PCR; TCRdb keeps only in-frame clonotypes and omits some of them. The sample comprises more than 50,000 clones, 85% to 95% of which are singletons, and roughly 38% rests with the top ten. The V gene's germline CDR1 is LNHDA and CDR2 SQIVND (reference sequence). The CDR3 consists of 12 residues. Trimming stripped 2 bases from V and 1 base from J, with 2 bases between. V usage is TRBV19 and J usage is TRBJ1-1; D not resolved. This TCR derives from a human donor in good health. Material for sequencing was CD8+ T cells sorted from blood. CDR3 nucleotides: TGTGCCAGTAGTATAAAGAACACTGAAGCTTTCTTT. Translating gives CASSIKNTEAFF. Full variable domain (remainder filled in from reference TRBV19 and TRBJ1-1): DGGITQSPKYLFRKEGQNVTLSCEQNLNHDAMYWYRQDPGQGLRLIYYSQIVNDFQKGDIAEGYSVSREKKESFPLTVTSAQKNPTAFYLCASSIKNTEAFFGQGTRLTVV.